This T cell receptor beta chain was recovered during a study of radiotherapy plus CTLA-4 blockade in lung cancer. Across the whole study: Around 19% of enrolled patients responded objectively, and around 30% had disease control.

Receiving focal radiation plus CTLA-4 blockade with ipilimumab were patients who had chemo-refractory metastatic non-small-cell lung cancer. V was pared by 5 bases and J by 6 bases, with 5 bases between. The CDR3 is made up of 11 amino acids. CDR1 and CDR2 (germline): ENHRY, SYGVKD. Produced via immunoSEQ multiplex PCR; TCRdb's table is partial and in-frame only. The sample has roughly 25,000 clones; roughly 73% are singletons. Study observations and caveats: According to reports, early shifts in blood T cell clones, alongside interferon-beta, forecast response most accurately. Following radiotherapy plus ipilimumab, tumor-derived TCR clones expanded in the blood.

In its sample, this clone was seen a few times. Antigen unknown. The input for sequencing was peripheral blood, taken from a patient treated with radiotherapy plus ipilimumab. The chain employs TRBV10-3 and TRBJ2-1, with TRBD1 as a possible D gene (5 bases). The receptor comes from a human donor with non-small cell lung cancer who had stable disease on radiotherapy plus ipilimumab. In DNA form, the CDR3 reads TGTGCCATCAGTCAGGGCAATGAGCAGTTCTTC. It codes for CAISQGNEQFF.